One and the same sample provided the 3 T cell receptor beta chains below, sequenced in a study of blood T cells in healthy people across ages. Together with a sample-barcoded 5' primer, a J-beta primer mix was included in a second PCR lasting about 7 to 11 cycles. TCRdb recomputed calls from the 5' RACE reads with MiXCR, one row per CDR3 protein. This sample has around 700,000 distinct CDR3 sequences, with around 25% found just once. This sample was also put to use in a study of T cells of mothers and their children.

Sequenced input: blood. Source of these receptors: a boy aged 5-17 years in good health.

For the CDR3, the DNA is TGTGCCAGCAGTACCCGTCTAGCGGGAGGGGAGACCCAGTACTTC. This gives the protein CASSTRLAGGETQYF. V is TRBV6-5 and J is TRBJ2-5, with TRBD2 matching 12 bases. J was trimmed by 5 bases and V by 5 bases; bases with no gene match: 6. Looked up from germline, CDR1 is MNHEY and CDR2 is SVGAGI. There are 15 residues in the CDR3.

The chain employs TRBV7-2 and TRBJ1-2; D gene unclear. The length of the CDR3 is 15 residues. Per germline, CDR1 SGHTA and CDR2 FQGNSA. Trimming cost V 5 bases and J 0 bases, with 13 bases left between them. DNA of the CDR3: TGTGCCAGCAGCGTGCGGCGGCTATCTAACTATGGCTACACCTTC. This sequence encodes CASSVRRLSNYGYTF.

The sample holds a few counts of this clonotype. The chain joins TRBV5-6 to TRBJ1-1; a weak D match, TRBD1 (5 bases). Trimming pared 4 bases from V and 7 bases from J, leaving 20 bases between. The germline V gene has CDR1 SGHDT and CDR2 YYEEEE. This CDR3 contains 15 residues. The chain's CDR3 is CASSPSPAGPHEAFF. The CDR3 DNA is TGTGCCAGCAGCCCGAGTCCGGCAGGGCCGCATGAAGCTTTCTTT.